These T cell receptor beta chains were read from a single sample in a study of post-analysis software for immune sequencing data. TCRdb redid the calling of the PCR reads with MiXCR, one entry per CDR3 protein. The data hold roughly 410,000 distinct CDR3 sequences, with approximately 33% observed a single time. Material for sequencing was blood. The receptors shown here come from a girl aged 5 to 17 with multiple sclerosis. Each CDR3 is given with its conserved first and last residue. Each record gives: V gene, J gene, CDR3 protein.

>TRBV20-1|TRBJ1-2
CSARDPSYGYTF
>TRBV4-3|TRBJ2-3
CASSQEYLTGGSDTQYF
>TRBV5-1|TRBJ2-7
CASSAGQGARYEQYF
>TRBV7-9|TRBJ1-4
CASSSLTGGVSSNEKLFF
>TRBV29-1|TRBJ1-2
CSVGGQGNYGYTF
>TRBV28|TRBJ2-3
CASSSEGAGGPTDTQYF
>TRBV7-8|TRBJ2-5
CASSLWEGEIRTQYF
>TRBV12-3/TRBV12-4|.
CASSFWGRGSYEQYF
>TRBV4-1|TRBJ2-5
CASSQDARTETQYF
>TRBV24-1|TRBJ2-5
CATREGETQYF
>TRBV12-3/TRBV12-4|TRBJ1-2
CASSFSPANYGYTF
>TRBV7-9|TRBJ2-5
CASSTSRTSQETQYF
>TRBV6-2/TRBV6-3|TRBJ1-5
CASTQIGHNQPQHF
>TRBV3-1|TRBJ1-1
CASSQDGARAAFF
>TRBV12-3/TRBV12-4|TRBJ1-2
CACSPTEAVGYTF
>TRBV7-2|TRBJ1-6
CASSPGGGWFNSPLHF
>TRBV10-3|TRBJ2-1
CAISEPGQGHEQFF
>TRBV5-1|TRBJ2-7
CASSIRQGRLLSYEQYF
>TRBV29-1|TRBJ2-1
CSVEVQLVNEQFF
>TRBV7-2|TRBJ1-2
CASSSDRGLTYGYTF
>TRBV7-9|TRBJ1-1
CASSPRQAQEVGTEAFF
>TRBV12-3/TRBV12-4|TRBJ1-5
CASSSPGNQPQHF
>TRBV5-1|TRBJ2-1
CASSSLDGSNEQFF
>TRBV20-1|TRBJ1-1
CSAARGMDTEAFF
>TRBV27|TRBJ2-7
CASSSRGETYEQYF
>TRBV20-1|TRBJ2-1
CSVLERGAGDEQFF
>TRBV4-3|TRBJ1-2
CASSRKFEGGYYGYTF
>TRBV6-5|TRBJ2-2
CASSRTRVGTGELFF
>TRBV19|TRBJ2-5
CASSIDRARAETQYF
>TRBV28|TRBJ2-2
CASLQGRGGELFF
>TRBV7-6|TRBJ2-1
CASSLAGPQGYNEQFF
>TRBV20-1|TRBJ1-4
CSAIGAATNEKLFF
>TRBV3-1|TRBJ1-5
CASSHGSGNQPQHF
>TRBV10-3|TRBJ1-5
CAISEDRGDQPQHF
>TRBV7-3|TRBJ2-1
CASSLGPISGGPYNEQFF
>TRBV2|TRBJ2-3
CASGGIPDTQYF
>TRBV7-9|TRBJ1-5
CASSLELLRPPYLNQPQHF
>TRBV4-3|TRBJ2-5
CASSQEGTGSGAQYF
>TRBV29-1|TRBJ1-1
CSVEEGGEAFF
>TRBV12-3/TRBV12-4|TRBJ2-1
CASSLQVSSYNEQFF
>TRBV6-5|TRBJ2-6
CASSYSKSRGSGANVLTF
>TRBV5-1|.
CASSSQGRGMGTQYF
>TRBV7-2|TRBJ2-1
CASSLASPAGGYYNEQFF
>TRBV6-5|TRBJ2-7
CASSYQGSPREQYF
>TRBV5-1|TRBJ1-5
CASSGGADQPQHF
>TRBV5-1|TRBJ2-5
CASSKGPDGETQYF
>TRBV5-1|TRBJ2-5
CASSLIQETQYF
>TRBV7-8|TRBJ2-7
CASSLQSSGGSGEQYF
>TRBV4-3|TRBJ2-1
CASSQDRDSYNEQFF
>TRBV7-7|TRBJ2-5
CASSPSGGAESQYF
>TRBV6-1|TRBJ2-7
CASSEFRGGPYEQYF
>TRBV20-1|TRBJ2-7
CSARDPGTNIIYEQYF
>TRBV4-2|TRBJ2-3
CASSPDFGGLAGNTDTQYF